This T cell receptor beta chain was observed in a study of cytomegalovirus exposure and HLA in healthy donors. Overall study context: In an early release, HLA-typed donors contributed tens of millions of unique TCR sequences.

The CDR3 covers 15 residues. Trimming took off 0 bases at V and 0 bases at J, with 6 bases between the two ends. The germline CDR1 and CDR2 sequences are LGHNA and YSLEER. Primers for the PCR totalled 60 Vbeta and 13 Jbeta. In the original workflow: Some 10 million of tens of millions of unique TCR beta chains were shared, per a later count. Measured with immunoSEQ multiplex PCR; TCRdb has only the in-frame clones, and not every one. The V and J calls and the clone size are those of that table, but D and trimming were determined from the DNA. Here the sample table reports over 75,000 clones. Overall study findings and caveats: Per a prior analysis, the majority of TCR beta V segments were productive roughly 87% or roughly 30% of the time. Later analysis identified a missense DCLRE1C variant that was linked to TCR beta V- and J-gene trimming.

Worth noting for this clone: What it binds is not known. Other DNA sequences in the same sample also yield this CDR3.

The origin of this receptor is a girl between 10 and 17 years old in good health and CMV-seropositive. V is TRBV4-3 and J is TRBJ1-3; D is uncertain. The sequenced material came from PBMCs. The CDR3 nucleotides read TGCGCCAGCAGCCAAGACAGGTACTCTGGAAACACCATATATTTT. The encoded protein is CASSQDRYSGNTIYF.